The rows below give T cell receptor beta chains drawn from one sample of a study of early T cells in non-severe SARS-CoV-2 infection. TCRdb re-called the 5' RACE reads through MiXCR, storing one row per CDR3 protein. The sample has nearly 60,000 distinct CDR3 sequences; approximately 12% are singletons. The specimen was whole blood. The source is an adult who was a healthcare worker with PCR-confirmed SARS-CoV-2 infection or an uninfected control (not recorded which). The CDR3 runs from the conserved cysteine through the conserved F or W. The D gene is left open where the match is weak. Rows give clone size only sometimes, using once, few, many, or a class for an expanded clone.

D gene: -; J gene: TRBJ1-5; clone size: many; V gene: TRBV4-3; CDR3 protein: CASSQDLRFQPQHF; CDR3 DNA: TGCGCCAGCAGCCAAGATCTGCGGTTTCAGCCCCAGCATTTT
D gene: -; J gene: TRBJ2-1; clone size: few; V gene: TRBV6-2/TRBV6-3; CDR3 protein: CASSYQDYNEQFF; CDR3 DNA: TGTGCCAGCAGTTACCAAGACTACAATGAGCAGTTCTTC
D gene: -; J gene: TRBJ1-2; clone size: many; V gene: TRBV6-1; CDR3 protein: CASSIQADSWRYTF; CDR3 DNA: TGTGCCAGCAGTATTCAGGCGGACAGTTGGCGCTACACCTTC
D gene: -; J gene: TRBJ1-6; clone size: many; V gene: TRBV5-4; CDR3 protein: CASSRDFGNSPLHF; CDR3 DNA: TGTGCCAGCAGCCGGGACTTTGGGAATTCACCCCTCCACTTT
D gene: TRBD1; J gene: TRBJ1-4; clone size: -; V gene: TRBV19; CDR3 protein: CASQDRGGEGEKLFF; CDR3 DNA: TGTGCCAGCCAGGACAGGGGGGGAGAGGGTGAAAAACTGTTTTTT
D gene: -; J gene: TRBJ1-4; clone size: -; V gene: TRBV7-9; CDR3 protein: CASSSRQSTNEKLFF; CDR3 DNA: TGTGCCAGCAGCTCCCGACAGTCAACTAATGAAAAACTGTTTTTT
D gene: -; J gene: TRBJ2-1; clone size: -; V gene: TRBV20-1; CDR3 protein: CSAPRDRGYNEQFF; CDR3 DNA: TGCAGTGCGCCGAGGGACCGAGGGTACAATGAGCAGTTCTTC
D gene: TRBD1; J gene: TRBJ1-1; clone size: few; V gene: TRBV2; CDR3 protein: CASRESPGTGNTEAFF; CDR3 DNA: TGTGCCAGCAGAGAAAGTCCCGGGACAGGGAATACTGAAGCTTTCTTT
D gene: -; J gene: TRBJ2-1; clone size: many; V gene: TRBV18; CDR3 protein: CASSSSKGNEQFF; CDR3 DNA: TGTGCCAGCTCATCAAGCAAGGGCAATGAGCAGTTCTTC
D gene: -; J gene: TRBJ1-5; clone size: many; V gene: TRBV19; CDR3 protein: CASTSIPGQGHQPQHF; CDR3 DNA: TGTGCCAGTACCTCCATCCCGGGCCAGGGGCATCAGCCCCAGCATTTT